This TCR beta chain was retrieved from a study of T cells in Graves' hyperthyroidism and ophthalmopathy. Trimming shortened V by 3 bases and J by 1 base, and 7 bases separated the two germline ends. The germline V gene has CDR1 DFQATT and CDR2 SNEGSKA (reference sequence). This CDR3 has 12 residues. Graves' hyperthyroidism without ophthalmopathy progression within 18 months was termed stable. Recently diagnosed hyperthyroidism of less than 2 months' duration affected patients aged 18 to 65. Study-level findings and limits: Ophthalmopathy was told apart from stable hyperthyroidism by a 13 V-J model. Ophthalmopathy, which appeared later, was predicted by the model a median about 5.9 months before onset.

TCR beta CDR3 regions were amplified from RNA. During a first-round RT-PCR of the TCR CDR3, the HTBI primer set was used. Each CDR3 protein gets one entry after TCRdb re-called the multiplex PCR reads with MiXCR. This table has approximately 560,000 distinct CDR3 sequences, 46% appearing once. A note on this clonotype: Its cognate antigen is unknown.

V and J are TRBV20-1 and TRBJ2-7; no definite D call. Sample: peripheral blood or thyroid tissue (not recorded which). This receptor was identified in a woman under 30 with Graves' hyperthyroidism. As DNA, the CDR3 is TGCAGTGCTAGGCAGGAATCCTACGAGCAGTACTTC. This codes for CSARQESYEQYF.